This entry lists 25 T cell receptor beta chains sequenced from one sample in a study of CD8 T cells in ankylosing spondylitis. Findings of the study overall: Within ankylosing spondylitis blood, a TCR beta motif made up of roughly eight highly homologous variants appeared to be characteristic.

The antigens these receptors bind are not known. TCRdb redid the calling of the 5' RACE reads with MiXCR, one entry per CDR3 protein. The sample has around 770,000 distinct CDR3 sequences; approximately 12% are singletons. Sequencing was done on a sample of blood, either unsorted or a sorted T cell fraction (not recorded which). The source of these receptors is a male donor with ankylosing spondylitis.

This clonotype was counted a few times. The chain combines TRBV10-3 with TRBJ2-6; 8 nucleotides match TRBD1. The CDR3 contains 16 residues. V was pared by 10 bases and J by 1 base, with 9 bases of the junction left unmatched. The germline V gene has CDR1 ENHRY and CDR2 SYGVKD. The CDR3 nucleotides read TGTGCCACCACGACAGGGGTCATTTCTGGGGCCAACGTCCTGACTTTC. Its protein is CATTTGVISGANVLTF.

V gene TRBV5-6 combines with J gene TRBJ1-3; 8 bases agree with TRBD1. V shed 0 bases and J 3 bases; nucleotides not matched to a gene: 5. Germline CDR1 is SGHDT and CDR2 is YYEEEE. The CDR3 contains 16 residues. The DNA for the CDR3 is TGTGCCAGCAGCTTGGGGACAGGGTCCTATGGAAACACCATATATTTT. Its translation: CASSLGTGSYGNTIYF.

The rearrangement joins TRBV5-1 to TRBJ1-1; 8 bases agree with TRBD1. Germline trimming cut 4 bases from V and 3 bases from J; bases unmatched to any gene: 11. Germline values: CDR1 SGHRS, CDR2 YFSETQ. The CDR3 extends over 16 amino acids. The CDR3 sequence is CASSLRPTGGDTEAFF. The CDR3 region has the DNA TGCGCCAGCAGCCTCAGACCTACAGGGGGGGACACTGAAGCTTTCTTT.

CDR3 residues: CASSPGGTGGYTF. As DNA, the CDR3 is TGCGCCAGCAGCCCCGGAGGGACAGGAGGCTACACCTTC. The chain has TRBV10-2 and TRBJ1-2; TRBD1 matches 8 bases. The germline CDR1 and CDR2 sequences are WSHSY and SAAADI. With V trimmed by 6 bases and J by 8 bases, 8 bases remained unmatched. The CDR3 spans 13 residues.

The genes are TRBV18 and TRBJ2-1, with 16 bases that match TRBD2. V gave up 1 base and J gave up 6 bases; unmatched junction bases: 6. Germline CDR1 KGHSH, CDR2 LQKENI. The CDR3 spans 18 residues. Here the CDR3 reads CASSPLPGLAGGPNEQFF. CDR3 DNA: TGTGCCAGCTCACCACTCCCGGGACTAGCGGGAGGGCCCAATGAGCAGTTCTTC.

This clonotype showed up just a few times. Relative to the germline gene, one junction end is altered; a read error may explain this. The chain carries TRBV7-7 and TRBJ2-3; weak D call: TRBD1 (6 bases). There are 14 residues in the CDR3. Looked up from germline, CDR1 is SSHAT and CDR2 is FNYEAQ (reference sequence). The CDR3 DNA sequence: TGTGCTAGCAGCCGGACAGACACCACAGATACGCAGTATTTT. It encodes CASSRTDTTDTQYF. The full variable domain, with the rest looked up from reference TRBV7-7 and TRBJ2-3, is GAGVSQSPRYKVTKRGQDVTLRCDPISSHATLYWYQQALGQGPEFLTYFNYEAQPDKSGLPSDRFSAERPEGSISTLTIQRTEQRDSAMYRCASSRTDTTDTQYFGPGTRLTVL.

The V and J genes are TRBV7-8 and TRBJ2-6; tentative D call: TRBD1 (6 bases). The length of the CDR3 is 17 residues. V was pared by 6 bases and J by 0 bases, with 15 bases between. Germline V gene sequence: CDR1 SGHVS, CDR2 FQNEAQ. The CDR3 region is CASSSLWGHSGANVLTF. In nucleotides, the CDR3 is TGTGCCAGCAGTTCCCTTTGGGGACACTCTGGGGCCAACGTCCTGACTTTC.

The table lists this clonotype with a few counts. The V call is TRBV5-6, the J call TRBJ2-1; the match to TRBD2 covers 7 bases. The trim removed 3 bases at V and 3 bases at J, leaving 6 bases unmatched. CDR1 is SGHDT, CDR2 YYEEEE, per germline. The length of the CDR3 is 15 residues. DNA of the CDR3: TGTGCCAGCAGCTGGGGGAGGGCTAGCTACAATGAGCAGTTCTTC. Residues: CASSWGRASYNEQFF.

This clonotype appeared many times. The chain couples TRBV5-1 to TRBJ1-4; the D is unclear. The CDR3 loop spans 13 amino acids. Looked up from germline, CDR1 is SGHRS and CDR2 is YFSETQ. V lost 0 bases, J lost 4 bases, and 4 bases lay in between. This CDR3 reads CASSLEDNEKLFF. DNA for the CDR3: TGCGCCAGCAGCTTGGAGGATAATGAAAAACTGTTTTTT.

The chain recombines TRBV6-1 with TRBJ2-2; D unresolved. Per the germline V gene, CDR1 is MNHNS and CDR2 is SASEGT. CDR3 length: 15 amino acids. Trimming shortened V by 2 bases and J by 5 bases, and 12 bases separated the two germline ends. The CDR3 region has the DNA TGTGCCAGCAGTGAATATATAAGGGCTACCGGGGAGCTGTTTTTT. This sequence encodes CASSEYIRATGELFF.

This chain connects TRBV10-3 to TRBJ2-1; 9 bases are shared with TRBD1. Germline-derived CDR1 and CDR2 are ENHRY and SYGVKD. The length of the CDR3 is 13 residues. With 10 bases clipped from V and 8 bases from J, the junction kept 9 bases outside the gene matches. The CDR3: CANRDRDLDEQFF. The CDR3 nucleotides read TGTGCCAACCGGGACAGGGATTTGGATGAGCAGTTCTTC.

This chain connects TRBV20-1 to TRBJ1-6, with TRBD1 matching 9 bases. CDR3 length: 16 amino acids. V lost 4 bases, J lost 3 bases, and 7 bases stayed unmatched. Per germline, CDR1 DFQATT and CDR2 SNEGSKA (reference sequence). The CDR3 nucleotides read TGCAGTGCTATATCGGACAGGGGCTACTATAATTCACCCCTCCACTTT. Translation: CSAISDRGYYNSPLHF.

This clonotype has a single count. V is TRBV28 and J is TRBJ1-5; D perhaps matches TRBD1 (6 bases). CDR3 size: 14 residues. With 6 bases removed from V and 5 bases from J, the gap between germline ends came to 14 bases. Germline-derived CDR1 and CDR2 are MDHEN and SYDVKM. The DNA of the CDR3 is TGTGCCAGCAGCCGTTACGGGGGGCATCAGCCCCAGCATTTT. Amino acids: CASSRYGGHQPQHF.

This clonotype has ten or more counts. The rearrangement links TRBV10-3 to TRBJ2-1; D gene unclear. CDR1 is ENHRY and CDR2 is SYGVKD in the germline V gene. The CDR3 sequence is 15 residues long. Trimming took off 0 bases at V and 4 bases at J, with 10 bases between the two ends. This CDR3 is CAISESGLEYNEQFF. The CDR3 DNA sequence: TGTGCCATCAGTGAGTCGGGCCTCGAATACAATGAGCAGTTCTTC.

There are many counts of this clonotype. The V gene is TRBV5-1, the J gene TRBJ2-7, with D perhaps matching TRBD1 (6 bases). Germline CDR1 and CDR2: SGHRS and YFSETQ. V dropped 2 bases and J dropped 5 bases, with 14 bases sitting between them. This CDR3 region has 14 residues. CDR3 coding DNA: TGCGCCAGCAGCTTCGTCCAGGGGAAAAACGAGCAGTACTTC. Translating gives CASSFVQGKNEQYF. Using reference TRBV5-1 and TRBJ2-7 for the parts outside the CDR3, the full variable domain is KAGVTQTPRYLIKTRGQQVTLSCSPISGHRSVSWYQQTPGQGLQFLFEYFSETQRNKGNFPGRFSGRQFSNSRSEMNVSTLELGDSALYLCASSFVQGKNEQYFGPGTRLTVT.

The sample holds a few counts of this clonotype. The chain couples TRBV20-1 to TRBJ1-5; D possibly corresponds to TRBD1 (5 bases). This CDR3 is 13 amino acids long. V was clipped by 6 bases and J by 7 bases, with 16 bases between them. CDR1 is DFQATT and CDR2 is SNEGSKA in the germline V gene (reference sequence). The CDR3 loop is CSASPSGRQPQHF. As DNA, the CDR3 is TGCAGTGCCAGCCCGTCAGGGCGACAGCCCCAGCATTTT.

The chain employs TRBV7-6 and TRBJ2-1, with 9 bases identical to TRBD2. Germline CDR1 is SGHVS and CDR2 is FNYEAQ. The CDR3 spans 15 residues. The V gene end was trimmed by 1 base and the J gene end by 8 bases; junction bases not matched to a gene: 6. CDR3 nucleotide sequence: TGTGCCAGCAGCTTAGTAGGCGGGAGGGCCCATGAGCAGTTCTTC. Its translation: CASSLVGGRAHEQFF. The full variable domain, completed using reference TRBV7-6 and TRBJ2-1, is GAGVSQSPRYKVTKRGQDVALRCDPISGHVSLYWYRQALGQGPEFLTYFNYEAQQDKSGLPNDRFSAERPEGSISTLTIQRTEQRDSAMYRCASSLVGGRAHEQFFGPGTRLTVL.

A few counts support this clonotype. One end of the junction is discordant with germline, which a read error may explain. CDR3 sequence reads: CASSPPQGLANTGELFF. CDR3 in DNA: TGTGCCAGCTCACCACCGCAGGGACTAGCGAATACCGGGGAGCTGTTTTTT. The V call is TRBV18, the J call TRBJ2-2, with 10 bases that match TRBD2. Germline V gene sequence: CDR1 KGHSH, CDR2 LQKENI. The CDR3 spans 17 residues. The full variable domain, its missing parts supplied by reference TRBV18 and TRBJ2-2, is NAGVMQNPRHLVRRRGQEARLRCSPMKGHSHVYWYRQLPEEGLKFMVYLQKENIIDESGMPKERFSAEFPKEGPSILRIQQVVRGDSAAYFCASSPPQGLANTGELFFGEGSRLTVL.

This clonotype was found once. J is TRBJ2-5 and V is TRBV18, with a weak D call TRBD2 (6 bases). Germline CDR1 is KGHSH and CDR2 is LQKENI. This CDR3 is built from 14 residues. Trimming pared 5 bases from V and 5 bases from J, leaving 15 bases between. The CDR3 coding sequence is TGTGCCAGCTCATCAACGATGGGGGGTGAGACCCAGTACTTC. Encoded protein: CASSSTMGGETQYF. The variable domain in full, completed from reference TRBV18 and TRBJ2-5, reads NAGVMQNPRHLVRRRGQEARLRCSPMKGHSHVYWYRQLPEEGLKFMVYLQKENIIDESGMPKERFSAEFPKEGPSILRIQQVVRGDSAAYFCASSSTMGGETQYFGPGTRLLVL.

This clonotype was observed a few times. The CDR3 DNA reads TGCAGCGTTGGGTTGGGCCGGGGCTATGGCTACACCTTC. Amino acid sequence: CSVGLGRGYGYTF. The rearrangement links TRBV29-1 to TRBJ1-2; no clear D. Germline assignment: CDR1 SQVTM and CDR2 ANQGSEA. The CDR3 contains 13 residues. Between the trimmed V and J ends, which lost 4 bases and 4 bases, there was a span of 13 bases.

The V call is TRBV7-2, the J call TRBJ2-3; 8 bases match TRBD2. CDR3 length: 14 amino acids. CDR1 and CDR2 from the germline V gene are SGHTA and FQGNSA. Trimming cost V 3 bases and J 5 bases; bases outside gene matches: 4. CDR3 region: CASSLMAGGDTQYF. CDR3 in DNA: TGTGCCAGCAGCTTGATGGCGGGGGGAGATACGCAGTATTTT.

The chain combines TRBV19 with TRBJ2-7, with 10 positions matching TRBD2. The trim removed 3 bases at V and 0 bases at J, leaving 5 bases unmatched. The germline V gene encodes CDR1 LNHDA and CDR2 SQIVND (reference sequence). This CDR3 comprises 16 residues. CDR3 loop: CASSIGLAASSYEQYF. Here the CDR3 DNA reads TGTGCCAGTAGTATCGGACTAGCGGCGAGCTCCTACGAGCAGTACTTC.

The V call is TRBV4-2, the J call TRBJ2-2; D ambiguous. The V and J ends lost 1 base and 4 bases respectively, with 10 bases between them. Germline V gives CDR1 LGHNA, CDR2 YNFKEQ. The CDR3 consists of 15 residues. The CDR3 nucleotides read TGTGCCAGCAGCCAAGTTCTAAGAGGCACCGGGGAGCTGTTTTTT. Its translation is CASSQVLRGTGELFF.

The rearrangement links TRBV9 to TRBJ2-5; no clear D gene. The CDR3 has 16 residues. Trimming left V 0 bases short and J 4 bases short, with 16 bases between. Germline lookup yields CDR1 SGDLS and CDR2 YYNGEE. In DNA form, the CDR3 reads TGTGCCAGCAGCGTAGCGGGCGGTTCTTGGGGAGAGACCCAGTACTTC. Translating gives CASSVAGGSWGETQYF.

This clonotype was seen a few times. The J gene is TRBJ2-7, the V gene TRBV7-2, with a weak D call TRBD2 (5 bases). Trimming cost V 4 bases and J 3 bases, with 13 bases left between them. This CDR3 comprises 14 residues. CDR1 is SGHTA, CDR2 FQGNSA, per germline. The CDR3 sequence: CASSWVARDYEQYF. The CDR3, as DNA: TGTGCCAGCAGCTGGGTAGCGCGAGACTACGAGCAGTACTTC.